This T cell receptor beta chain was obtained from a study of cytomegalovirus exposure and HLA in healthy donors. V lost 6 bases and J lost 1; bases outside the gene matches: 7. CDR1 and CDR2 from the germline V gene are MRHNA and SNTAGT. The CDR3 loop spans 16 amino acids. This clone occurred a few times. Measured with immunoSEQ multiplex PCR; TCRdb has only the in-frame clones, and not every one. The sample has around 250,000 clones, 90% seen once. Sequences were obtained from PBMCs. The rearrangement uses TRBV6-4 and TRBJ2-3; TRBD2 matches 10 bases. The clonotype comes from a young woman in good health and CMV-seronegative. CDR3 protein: CASSLSGTSGTDTQYF. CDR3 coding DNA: TGTGCCAGCAGCCTGTCCGGGACTAGCGGCACAGATACGCAGTATTTT.